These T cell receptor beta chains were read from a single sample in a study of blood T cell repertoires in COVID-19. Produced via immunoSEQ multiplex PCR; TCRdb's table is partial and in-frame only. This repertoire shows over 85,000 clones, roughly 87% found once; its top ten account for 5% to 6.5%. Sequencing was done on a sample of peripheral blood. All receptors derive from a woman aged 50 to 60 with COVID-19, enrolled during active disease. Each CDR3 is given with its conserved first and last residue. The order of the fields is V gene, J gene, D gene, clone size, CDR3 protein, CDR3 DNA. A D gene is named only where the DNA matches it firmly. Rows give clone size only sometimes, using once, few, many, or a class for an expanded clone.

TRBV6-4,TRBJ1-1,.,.,CASSQGVDTEAFF,TGTGCCAGCAGTCAGGGTGTGGACACTGAAGCTTTCTTT
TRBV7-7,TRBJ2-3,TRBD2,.,CASSPNSGGAGSGTDTQYF,TGTGCTAGCAGCCCAAATAGCGGGGGGGCAGGTTCGGGCACAGATACGCAGTATTTT
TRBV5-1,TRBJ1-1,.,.,CASSEMSSTEAFF,TGCGCCAGCAGCGAAATGTCTAGCACTGAAGCTTTCTTT
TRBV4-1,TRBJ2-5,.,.,CASSQDHSSQRQSETQYF,TGCGCCAGCAGCCAAGATCATTCGTCTCAGAGACAGAGCGAGACCCAGTACTTC
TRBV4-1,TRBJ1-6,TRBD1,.,CASSQTDRSPLRGSPLHF,TGCGCCAGCAGCCAAACGGACAGGAGTCCGCTGAGGGGGTCACCCCTCCACTTT
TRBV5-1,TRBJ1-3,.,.,CASSDSSSGNTIYF,TGCGCCAGCAGCGACAGTAGCTCTGGAAACACCATATATTTT
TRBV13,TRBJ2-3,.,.,CASSSLPSSDGADTQYF,TGTGCCAGCAGCTCCCTCCCCTCCTCGGACGGGGCAGATACGCAGTATTTT
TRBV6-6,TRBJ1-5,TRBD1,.,CASRPGTGMSQPQHF,TGTGCCAGCAGACCCGGGACAGGGATGAGTCAGCCCCAGCATTTT
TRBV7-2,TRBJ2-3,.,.,CASSHPTNTDTQYF,TGTGCCAGCAGTCATCCGACTAACACAGATACGCAGTATTTT
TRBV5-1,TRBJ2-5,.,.,CASSSGSGETQYF,TGCGCCAGCAGCTCGGGAAGCGGGGAGACCCAGTACTTC
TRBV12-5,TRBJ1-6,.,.,CASAPDSSPLHF,TGTGCTAGTGCCCCGGACAGTTCACCCCTCCACTTT
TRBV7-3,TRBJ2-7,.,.,CASSLGQGPSYEQYF,TGTGCCAGCAGCTTAGGGCAGGGGCCGTCCTACGAGCAGTACTTC
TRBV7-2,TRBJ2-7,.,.,CASSLGQGPSYEQYF,TGTGCCAGCAGCTTAGGGCAGGGGCCTTCCTACGAGCAGTACTTC
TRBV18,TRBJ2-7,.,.,CASSRAGHEQYF,TGTGCCAGCTCACGAGCGGGTCACGAGCAGTACTTC
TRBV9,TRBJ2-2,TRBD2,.,CASSVSLAGVNAGELFF,TGTGCCAGCAGCGTATCGCTGGCGGGGGTAAACGCCGGGGAGCTGTTTTTT
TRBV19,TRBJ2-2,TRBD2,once,CASSFSGEANTGELFF,TGTGCCAGTAGTTTTAGCGGGGAGGCGAACACCGGGGAGCTGTTTTTT
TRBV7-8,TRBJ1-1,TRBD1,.,CASSLLGTGVRAEAFF,TGTGCCAGCAGCTTATTAGGGACAGGGGTGAGGGCTGAAGCTTTCTTT
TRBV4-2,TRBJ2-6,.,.,CASSQEGRPSGANVLTF,TGTGCCAGCAGCCAAGAGGGCAGACCCTCTGGGGCCAACGTCCTGACTTTC
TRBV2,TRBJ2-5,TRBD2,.,CASSEMLAGDQYF,TGTGCCAGCAGTGAAATGCTAGCGGGGGACCAGTACTTC
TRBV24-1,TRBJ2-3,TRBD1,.,CATSPGTGDDTQYF,TGTGCCACCAGTCCCGGGACAGGGGACGATACGCAGTATTTT
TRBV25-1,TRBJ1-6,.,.,CASSELGQKNSPLHF,TGTGCCAGCAGTGAACTCGGACAGAAAAATTCACCCCTCCACTTT
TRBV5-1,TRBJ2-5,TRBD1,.,CASSLGPDRDQETQYF,TGCGCCAGCAGCCTCGGACCCGACAGGGACCAAGAGACCCAGTACTTC
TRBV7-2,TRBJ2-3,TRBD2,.,CASSFQRTSAADTQYF,TGTGCCAGCAGTTTCCAAAGGACTAGCGCGGCAGATACGCAGTATTTT
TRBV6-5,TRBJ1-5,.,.,CASRGGNQPQHF,TGTGCCAGCAGAGGAGGCAATCAGCCCCAGCATTTT
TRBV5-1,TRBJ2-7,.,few,CASSLSMGPGEQYF,TGCGCCAGCAGCTTGTCAATGGGGCCGGGCGAGCAGTACTTC
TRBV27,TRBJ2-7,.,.,CASSLTTGSHEQYF,TGTGCCAGCAGTCTCACGACAGGCTCCCACGAGCAGTACTTC
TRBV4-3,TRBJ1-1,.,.,CASSQDRRDSGGAFF,TGCGCCAGCAGCCAAGATAGACGGGACTCTGGGGGAGCTTTCTTT
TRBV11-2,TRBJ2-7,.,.,CASSLVDEDYYEQYF,TGTGCCAGCAGCTTAGTGGATGAGGACTACTACGAGCAGTACTTC